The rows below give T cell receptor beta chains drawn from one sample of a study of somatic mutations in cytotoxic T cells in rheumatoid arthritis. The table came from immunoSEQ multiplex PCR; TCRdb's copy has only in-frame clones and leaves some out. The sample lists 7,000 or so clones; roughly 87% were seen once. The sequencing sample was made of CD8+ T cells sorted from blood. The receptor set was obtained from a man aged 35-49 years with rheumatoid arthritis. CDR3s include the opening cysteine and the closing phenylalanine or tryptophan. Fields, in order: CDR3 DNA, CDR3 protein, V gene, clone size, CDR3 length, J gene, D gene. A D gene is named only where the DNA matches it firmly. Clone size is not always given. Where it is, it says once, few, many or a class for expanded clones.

TGTGCCAGCAGTCGCGTAGCAGGGATCTACCAGCCCCAGCATTTT | CASSRVAGIYQPQHF | TRBV27 | . | 15 | TRBJ1-5 | .
TGTGCCAGCAGCTTAGTCGCGGGGTGGGACGGGGAGCTGTTTTTT | CASSLVAGWDGELFF | TRBV11-2 | . | 15 | TRBJ2-2 | .
TGCGCCAGCAGCCAAGAGGCTCCAGGGGCGTTCTCCTACGAGCAGTACTTC | CASSQEAPGAFSYEQYF | TRBV4-1 | once | 17 | TRBJ2-7 | .
TGTGCCAGCTCACCCCGAGAGGGGGACTCTGGAAACACCATATATTTT | CASSPREGDSGNTIYF | TRBV18 | . | 16 | TRBJ1-3 | .
TGTGCCAGCAGTCCCCTAGCGGGGAGGCCAGAGACCCAGTACTTC | CASSPLAGRPETQYF | TRBV25-1 | . | 15 | TRBJ2-5 | TRBD2
TGTGCCAGCAGCGTAGGAGGGTTTAACTATGGCTACACCTTC | CASSVGGFNYGYTF | TRBV9 | . | 14 | TRBJ1-2 | .
TGCGCCAGCAGCCTACGGGACACCTCCTACGAGCAGTACTTC | CASSLRDTSYEQYF | TRBV4-1 | . | 14 | TRBJ2-7 | .
TGTGCCAGCAGTGTCTCAGGGGGCACTAATGAAAAACTGTTTTTT | CASSVSGGTNEKLFF | TRBV6-5 | once | 15 | TRBJ1-4 | TRBD1
TGCGCCAGCAGTGAGACGGACAGAGATAATTCACCCCTCCACTTT | CASSETDRDNSPLHF | TRBV10-2 | . | 15 | TRBJ1-6 | .
TGTGCCAGCAGCTTCCTATTCCCGGGAGAGGCCGGGGAGCTGTTTTTT | CASSFLFPGEAGELFF | TRBV5-5 | . | 16 | TRBJ2-2 | .
TGTGCCAGCAGCTTAGGGGGCGAGTGGACCAAAAACATTCAGTACTTC | CASSLGGEWTKNIQYF | TRBV7-9 | once | 16 | TRBJ2-4 | .
TGTGCCAGCAGTGAACTGTCCATCGGTGATGAAAAACTGTTTTTT | CASSELSIGDEKLFF | TRBV6-1 | . | 15 | TRBJ1-4 | .
TGCAGCCCTGGGATGGGGGCCGGCACTGAAGCTTTCTTT | CSPGMGAGTEAFF | TRBV29-1 | . | 13 | TRBJ1-1 | .
TGTGCCAGCAGCCTCTCGGGGGGGACCACTGAAGCTTTCTTT | CASSLSGGTTEAFF | TRBV9 | . | 14 | TRBJ1-1 | .
TGCAGCGTTGAAGTCACGAGCACTACCGGGGAGCTGTTTTTT | CSVEVTSTTGELFF | TRBV29-1 | few | 14 | TRBJ2-2 | .
TGTGCCAGCAGTACCTGGGGACAGGAGACCCAGTACTTC | CASSTWGQETQYF | TRBV6-6 | . | 13 | TRBJ2-5 | TRBD1
TGTGCCAGCAGTGAAACGGGGGGCTCTGGAAACACCATATATTTT | CASSETGGSGNTIYF | TRBV2 | . | 15 | TRBJ1-3 | .
TGCGCCACCAGTAACCGGGCCGCACAGGGGGCCCTCCACTTT | CATSNRAAQGALHF | TRBV10-1 | once | 14 | TRBJ1-6 | TRBD1
TGCGCCGGGAGCGGGGGGGCCGGCACCGGGGAGCTGTTTTTT | CAGSGGAGTGELFF | TRBV6-6 | . | 14 | TRBJ2-2 | TRBD2
TGCGCCAGCAGCTTGGTGTCAGGGGACTATGGCTACACCTTC | CASSLVSGDYGYTF | TRBV5-1 | once | 14 | TRBJ1-2 | .
TGCAGCGTTGAAGAGGGAGAGTACGAGCAGTACTTC | CSVEEGEYEQYF | TRBV29-1 | . | 12 | TRBJ2-7 | .
TGTGCCAGCAGTGCGACTAGCTTCACAGATACGCAGTATTTT | CASSATSFTDTQYF | TRBV28 | . | 14 | TRBJ2-3 | TRBD2
TGTGCCAGCAGCCAGACAGGGGAATATGGCTACACCTTC | CASSQTGEYGYTF | TRBV13 | few | 13 | TRBJ1-2 | TRBD1
TGCGCCAGCAGCATGACAGGCAATGAGCAGTTCTTC | CASSMTGNEQFF | TRBV10-1 | . | 12 | TRBJ2-1 | .
TGCGCCAGCAGCGACAGGGGGGAGAGCTATGGCTACACCTTC | CASSDRGESYGYTF | TRBV4-1 | . | 14 | TRBJ1-2 | TRBD1
TGTGCCAGCAGCTTAGGGCCAGGGGGCAGTAACTATGGCTACACCTTC | CASSLGPGGSNYGYTF | TRBV7-2 | . | 16 | TRBJ1-2 | TRBD1
TGTGCCAGCAGTACCTTAGGAGGCCCCAATCAGCCCCAGCATTTT | CASSTLGGPNQPQHF | TRBV28 | . | 15 | TRBJ1-5 | .
TGTGCCAGCAGCTTGGCAGGGGATAGCAATCAGCCCCAGCATTTT | CASSLAGDSNQPQHF | TRBV5-6 | . | 15 | TRBJ1-5 | .
TGTGCCAGCAGTGAGTGGGACAGGGCGAGCAATCAGCCCCAGCATTTT | CASSEWDRASNQPQHF | TRBV6-1 | . | 16 | TRBJ1-5 | TRBD1
TGTGCCAGCAGTTTTACCCCGGGACAGGGTACTGAAGCTTTCTTT | CASSFTPGQGTEAFF | TRBV6-1 | . | 15 | TRBJ1-1 | TRBD1
TGTGCCAGCAGCTTCGGGACAGGGTCTGGCTACACCTTC | CASSFGTGSGYTF | TRBV7-2 | . | 13 | TRBJ1-2 | TRBD1
TGTGCCAGCAGCGCAGTAGGGGACAGGGAAGAGACCCAGTACTTC | CASSAVGDREETQYF | TRBV9 | . | 15 | TRBJ2-5 | TRBD1
TGTGCCAGCAGCTACCGAGGGGGAGTACAGCCCCAGCATTTT | CASSYRGGVQPQHF | TRBV6-5 | . | 14 | TRBJ1-5 | .
TGCGCCAGCAGCCAAGTTCAGGGACAGAACTATGGCTACACCTTC | CASSQVQGQNYGYTF | TRBV4-1 | . | 15 | TRBJ1-2 | TRBD1
TGTGCCAGCAGCACCGGGACTAGCGGTTACAATGAGCAGTTCTTC | CASSTGTSGYNEQFF | TRBV6-6 | . | 15 | TRBJ2-1 | TRBD2
TGTGCCAGCAGTTTGGGGACTAGCGGGGGGTACAATGAGCAGTTCTTC | CASSLGTSGGYNEQFF | TRBV27 | . | 16 | TRBJ2-1 | TRBD2
TGCAGCGGGGAAGACAGGTATTCGCCCTACAATGAGCAGTTCTTC | CSGEDRYSPYNEQFF | TRBV29-1 | . | 15 | TRBJ2-1 | .
TGTGCCAGCAGCTTTAGCGGGGGCGGCACAGATACGCAGTATTTT | CASSFSGGGTDTQYF | TRBV6-5 | . | 15 | TRBJ2-3 | TRBD2
TGCGCCAGCAGTGTAACAGGGATACTGGCCAATGAGCAGTTCTTC | CASSVTGILANEQFF | TRBV10-2 | . | 15 | TRBJ2-1 | .
TGTGCCGGGGGGGACAGGCACAATGAGCAGTTCTTC | CAGGDRHNEQFF | TRBV7-8 | . | 12 | TRBJ2-1 | .
TGTGCCAGCAGTTTTTTAGCCGAAGGTTTGGACACTGAAGCTTTCTTT | CASSFLAEGLDTEAFF | TRBV28 | . | 16 | TRBJ1-1 | .
TGCGCCAGCAGCCACCGGCTAGCGGGGGGCTTCCAAGAGACCCAGTACTTC | CASSHRLAGGFQETQYF | TRBV4-1 | . | 17 | TRBJ2-5 | TRBD2
TGCGCCAGCGGGGACAGGGGCCGCGGGACTGAAGCTTTCTTT | CASGDRGRGTEAFF | TRBV5-1 | . | 14 | TRBJ1-1 | TRBD1
TGTGCCAGCAGCTTAGCGGGGAAAGAGACCCAGTACTTC | CASSLAGKETQYF | TRBV13 | . | 13 | TRBJ2-5 | .
TGTGCCAGTAAACAGGGGACAGGGAACCTCCCGGGCTATGGCTACACCTTC | CASKQGTGNLPGYGYTF | TRBV7-9 | . | 17 | TRBJ1-2 | TRBD1
TGTGCCAGCAGCCCCGGGACAGCTAGCACAGATACGCAGTATTTT | CASSPGTASTDTQYF | TRBV9 | . | 15 | TRBJ2-3 | TRBD1
TGTGCCAGCAGCCTCCTAAGCTCTGGAAACACCATATATTTT | CASSLLSSGNTIYF | TRBV6-6 | . | 14 | TRBJ1-3 | .
TGTGCCAGCCGGGGTACGTGGCAGGGGTCCAATCAGCCCCAGCATTTT | CASRGTWQGSNQPQHF | TRBV5-6 | . | 16 | TRBJ1-5 | .
TGTGCCAGTAGTTTCAGGACTAGCGGGAACTACGAGCAGTACTTC | CASSFRTSGNYEQYF | TRBV19 | . | 15 | TRBJ2-7 | TRBD2
TGTGCCAGCAGCTTCTCCGGGGGGTCCCACAATGAGCAGTTCTTC | CASSFSGGSHNEQFF | TRBV7-6 | . | 15 | TRBJ2-1 | TRBD2
TGTGCCAGCAGTCCTGGGACAGGGCTGATCACCGGGGAGCTGTTTTTT | CASSPGTGLITGELFF | TRBV27 | large | 16 | TRBJ2-2 | TRBD1
TGTGCCAGCAGCTTGGTCCCGGGACACCCAGGTAATGGCAATCAGCCCCAGCATTTT | CASSLVPGHPGNGNQPQHF | TRBV5-5 | . | 19 | TRBJ1-5 | .
TGTGCCAGCAGTCTCTATAAACTCACCGGGGAGCTGTTTTTT | CASSLYKLTGELFF | TRBV27 | . | 14 | TRBJ2-2 | .
TGTGCCAGCAGCTTAGATAGCAATCTCTTTAGCTCCTACAATGAGCAGTTCTTC | CASSLDSNLFSSYNEQFF | TRBV11-2 | . | 18 | TRBJ2-1 | .
TGTGCCAGCAGCTTAGAGGACAGCAACACCGGGGAGCTGTTTTTT | CASSLEDSNTGELFF | TRBV5-6 | . | 15 | TRBJ2-2 | .
TGTGCCAGCAGTGACTCACAGGGGGCACTGGATGAGCAGTTCTTC | CASSDSQGALDEQFF | TRBV6-4 | few | 15 | TRBJ2-1 | TRBD1
TGTGCCAGCAGTTACGGTCAGGGAGGAGATCAGCCCCAGCATTTT | CASSYGQGGDQPQHF | TRBV6-6 | . | 15 | TRBJ1-5 | .
TGTGCCAGCAGCAAAGAGGACAGGGAAGCAGATACGCAGTATTTT | CASSKEDREADTQYF | TRBV11-1 | . | 15 | TRBJ2-3 | TRBD1
TGTGCCAGCAAAATCGGGAACACTGAAGCTTTCTTT | CASKIGNTEAFF | TRBV2 | . | 12 | TRBJ1-1 | .
TGTGCCATCAGCCTCAGGACAGCTAGGGATTCACCCCTCCACTTT | CAISLRTARDSPLHF | TRBV10-3 | . | 15 | TRBJ1-6 | .